The 10 T cell receptor beta chains in this list originate from one sample, sequenced in a study of human T cells and chemical hapten exposure. TCRdb passed the RACE reads through MiXCR, listing each CDR3 protein once. Here the sample spans 150,000 to 200,000 distinct CDR3 sequences, about 14% being singletons. Time point of the sample: patch test 1, 2 weeks after DPC sensitization. Treatment of the sample: therapeutic diphenylcyclopropenone sensitization with weekly scalp DPC. Sequenced here: whole blood, sampled in connection with sensitization to the hapten diphenylcyclopropenone (DPC). These TCRs come from a woman in her 30s with alopecia areata. Some clones in this sample may be carry-over from other donors' samples.

Only a few counts were recorded for this clonotype. V and J are TRBV9 and TRBJ2-2, with no clear D. The CDR3 is 17 amino acids. Trimming cost V 2 bases and J 0 bases, with 14 bases left between them. Germline-derived CDR1 and CDR2 are SGDLS and YYNGEE. CDR3 amino acids: CASSVDVAATNTGELFF. The CDR3 DNA reads as TGTGCCAGCAGCGTGGACGTAGCAGCTACGAACACCGGGGAGCTGTTTTTT. Full variable domain (remainder filled in from reference TRBV9 and TRBJ2-2): DSGVTQTPKHLITATGQRVTLRCSPRSGDLSVYWYQQSLDQGLQFLIQYYNGEERAKGNILERFSAQQFPDLHSELNLSSLELGDSALYFCASSVDVAATNTGELFFGEGSRLTVL.

The chain joins TRBV4-3 to TRBJ1-1; the D is unclear. This CDR3 has 15 amino acids. Germline V CDR1 and CDR2: LGHNA, YSLEER. Trimming pared 1 base from V and 9 bases from J, leaving 18 bases between. The CDR3 bases are TGCGCCAGCAGCCAAGGTTTCCCCTCGATGGTCCAAGCTTTCTTT. This sequence encodes CASSQGFPSMVQAFF.

This sequence joins TRBV2 and TRBJ2-3; D is ambiguous. In germline, CDR1 is SNHLY, CDR2 FYNNEI. V lost 5 bases and J lost 5, with 8 bases in between. The length of the CDR3 is 12 residues. The CDR3 nucleotides read TGTGCCAGCAGTTCCCAACAAGATACGCAGTATTTT. This gives the protein CASSSQQDTQYF.

J is TRBJ1-4 and V is TRBV6-2 or TRBV6-3; D gene unclear. The CDR3 covers 14 residues. V gave up 2 bases and J gave up 0 bases, with 4 bases separating them. Germline V gene sequence: CDR1 MNHEY, CDR2 SVGEGT. The CDR3 region is CASSYVATNEKLFF. Here the CDR3 DNA reads TGTGCCAGCAGTTACGTTGCAACTAATGAAAAACTGTTTTTT.

The chain combines TRBV25-1 with TRBJ1-2, with D maybe TRBD1 (6 bases). Germline V CDR1 and CDR2: MGHDK, SYGVNS. This CDR3 region has 16 residues. Trimming took off 4 bases at V and 4 bases at J, with 19 bases between the two ends. The CDR3 nucleotides are TGTGCCAGCAGTGTGGGGGGGCCCTTACCGACCTATGGCTACACCTTC. It yields the protein CASSVGGPLPTYGYTF.

In this sample, this clonotype turned up many times. The chain joins TRBV6-6 to TRBJ1-3, with a tentative D call TRBD1 (5 bases). Looked up from germline, CDR1 is MNHNY and CDR2 is SVGAGI (reference sequence). Trimming took 6 bases from V and 0 from J, leaving 15 bases between them. The CDR3 length is 16 residues. CDR3 nucleotides: TGTGCCAGCAGGGAAGGCGGCAGGGCCTCTGGAAACACCATATATTTT. It translates to CASREGGRASGNTIYF.

This clonotype was counted only a few times. This chain links TRBV5-1 with TRBJ2-2; D is perhaps TRBD1 (5 bases). Trimming left V 2 bases short and J 4 bases short, with 12 bases between. The length of the CDR3 is 15 residues. Per germline, CDR1 SGHRS and CDR2 YFSETQ. CDR3 bases: TGCGCCAGCAGCTTCCTTCAAAGGGGCACCGGGGAGCTGTTTTTT. It yields the protein CASSFLQRGTGELFF.

At least ten counts were recorded for this clonotype. V is TRBV29-1 and J is TRBJ2-1; 7 nucleotides match TRBD1. CDR1 SQVTM and CDR2 ANQGSEA come from the germline V gene. The CDR3 loop spans 13 amino acids. V lost 6 bases, J lost 4 bases, and 6 bases stayed unmatched. CDR3 sequence reads: CSVKGQLYNEQFF. The CDR3 DNA sequence: TGCAGCGTAAAGGGACAGCTTTACAATGAGCAGTTCTTC.

The chain recombines TRBV6-2 or TRBV6-3 with TRBJ1-6; D perhaps matches TRBD1 (5 bases). The CDR3 spans 13 residues. Germline lookup yields CDR1 MNHEY and CDR2 SVGEGT. The V and J ends lost 6 bases and 7 bases respectively, with 10 bases between them. The DNA for the CDR3 is TGTGCCAGCAGGAGGGACCGCAATTCACCCCTCCACTTT. Translation gives CASRRDRNSPLHF.

This clonotype was observed many times. The chain employs TRBV11-3 and TRBJ1-1; tentatively, D is TRBD1 (5 bases). Trimming cost V 0 bases and J 5 bases, with 16 bases left between them. The CDR3 runs 16 residues. Germline V lookup: CDR1 SGHNT, CDR2 YENEEA. The CDR3 reads CASSLDFQGPSTEAFF. DNA of the CDR3: TGTGCCAGCAGCTTAGATTTCCAGGGTCCCAGTACTGAAGCTTTCTTT.